The rows below give T cell receptor beta chains drawn from one sample of a study of cytomegalovirus exposure and HLA in healthy donors. The table came from immunoSEQ multiplex PCR; TCRdb's copy has only in-frame clones and leaves some out. The sample includes 110,000 to 150,000 clones, around 78% of them seen just once. Specimen: PBMCs. These receptors were taken from a woman between 18 and 29 years old in good health and CMV-seropositive. Each CDR3 is given with its conserved first and last residue. Each record gives: clone size, D gene, J gene, V gene, CDR3 protein, CDR3 DNA. A D gene is named only where the DNA matches it firmly. Some rows mark clone size as missing; the rest say once, few, many or name a class of expanded clone.

few,TRBD1,TRBJ1-1,TRBV5-6,CASSLAPTGGTNTEAFF,TGTGCCAGCAGCTTGGCCCCGACAGGGGGAACCAACACTGAAGCTTTCTTT
.,TRBD1,TRBJ1-1,TRBV19,CASSIMSGGTTEAFF,TGTGCCAGTAGTATCATGTCAGGGGGTACCACTGAAGCTTTCTTT
.,TRBD1,TRBJ1-2,TRBV5-1,CASSPQTGDYGYTF,TGCGCCAGCAGCCCCCAAACAGGGGATTATGGCTACACCTTC
.,TRBD2,TRBJ2-2,TRBV5-1,CASSETSGASGTGELFF,TGCGCCAGCAGCGAAACTAGCGGGGCCTCGGGCACCGGGGAGCTGTTTTTT
.,TRBD1,TRBJ2-7,TRBV19,CASSLTGGSYEQYF,TGTGCCAGTAGTCTGACAGGGGGCTCATACGAGCAGTACTTC
.,TRBD1,TRBJ2-7,TRBV11-2,CASSTASRGRRNEQYF,TGTGCCAGCAGCACCGCCTCAAGGGGGCGCCGGAACGAGCAGTACTTC
.,.,TRBJ1-1,TRBV2,CASIRGKNTEAFF,TGTGCCAGCATTAGGGGAAAAAACACTGAAGCTTTCTTT
.,TRBD1,TRBJ1-2,TRBV28,CASSLDREWGYGYTF,TGTGCCAGCAGCCTGGACAGGGAGTGGGGCTATGGCTACACCTTC
few,TRBD1,TRBJ1-1,TRBV9,CASSALYRGVSLVNTEAFF,TGTGCCAGCAGCGCCCTATACAGGGGGGTAAGTCTTGTGAACACTGAAGCTTTCTTT
few,TRBD2,TRBJ2-1,TRBV7-8,CASSLGLTSANEQFF,TGTGCCAGCAGCTTAGGGCTGACTAGCGCCAATGAGCAGTTCTTC
few,.,TRBJ1-3,TRBV5-1,CASSLAQGSGNTIYF,TGCGCCAGCAGCTTGGCCCAGGGTTCTGGAAACACCATATATTTT
.,.,TRBJ2-1,TRBV7-9,CASSLSVHEQFF,TGTGCCAGCAGCTTATCAGTGCATGAGCAGTTCTTC
.,.,TRBJ2-3,TRBV28,CASFPGSTDTQYF,TGTGCCAGCTTCCCAGGCAGCACAGATACGCAGTATTTT
few,TRBD2,TRBJ2-1,TRBV6-5,CASSYPASGGDNEQFF,TGTGCCAGCAGTTACCCCGCTAGCGGGGGAGACAATGAGCAGTTCTTC
.,TRBD1,TRBJ1-2,TRBV4-1,CASSRQGARGYTF,TGCGCCAGCAGCCGGCAGGGGGCGCGAGGCTACACCTTC
.,.,TRBJ1-1,TRBV7-9,CSSSHSYEAFF,TGTTCCAGCAGCCACTCCTACGAAGCTTTCTTT
few,.,TRBJ1-4,TRBV7-2,CASSLVANEKLFF,TGTGCCAGCAGCTTAGTAGCTAATGAAAAACTGTTTTTT
.,.,TRBJ2-5,TRBV2,CASSDPDKQFTFAQETQYF,TGTGCCAGCAGTGACCCCGACAAACAATTCACCTTCGCACAAGAGACCCAGTACTTC
.,.,TRBJ2-1,TRBV11-2,CASSHAGRDEQFF,TGTGCCAGCAGCCATGCTGGCCGGGATGAGCAGTTCTTC
.,.,TRBJ2-7,TRBV11-2,CASSLSGIYEQYF,TGTGCCAGCAGCTTATCGGGGATCTACGAGCAGTACTTC
once,.,TRBJ1-1,TRBV25-1,CASTPRQGTGEAFF,TGTGCCAGCACCCCCAGGCAGGGAACCGGTGAAGCTTTCTTT
.,.,TRBJ1-4,TRBV15,CATSSRGLEKLFF,TGTGCCACCAGCTCCAGGGGCCTCGAAAAACTGTTTTTT
once,.,TRBJ2-7,TRBV6-1,CASSEWSTSSYEQYF,TGCGCCAGCAGTGAATGGAGTACCAGCTCCTACGAGCAGTACTTC
.,TRBD1,TRBJ2-3,TRBV6-5,CASSYSSGGGTDTQYF,TGTGCCAGCAGTTACTCTTCAGGGGGCGGCACAGATACGCAGTATTTT
.,.,TRBJ1-1,TRBV6-5,CASSLGHRDVKTEAFF,TGTGCCAGCAGTTTGGGTCACAGGGACGTCAAGACTGAAGCTTTCTTT
few,.,TRBJ1-2,TRBV28,CATREGQNYGYTF,TGTGCCACCCGGGAGGGGCAAAACTATGGCTACACCTTC